The 27 T cell receptor beta chains below all came from one sample that was sequenced in a study of tumor-infiltrating lymphocytes in primary liver carcinoma. Germline DNA was also extracted, and blood RNA was taken from unsorted whole blood. The investigators made TCR beta cDNA from about 510 ng total RNA, using a constant-region primer. Three nested multiplex PCR rounds, a slightly modified ARM-PCR, produced the libraries for TCR beta. Running nine to ten cycles apiece, the first two PCR rounds relied on TRBV1-TRBV30 forward primers together with a C-beta reverse primer. TCRdb called the multiplex PCR reads again in MiXCR, with one record for every CDR3 protein. The sample includes approximately 300,000 distinct CDR3 sequences, 60% to 80% of them seen just once. The material sequenced was peripheral blood. The receptors derive from a man in his forties with primary liver carcinoma and hepatitis B virus infection.

The chain employs TRBV5-1 and TRBJ2-5; possibly TRBD1 or TRBD2 for D (5 bases each). Germline CDR1 is SGHRS and CDR2 is YFSETQ. The CDR3 consists of 16 residues. V gave up 3 bases and J gave up 1 base, with 16 bases separating them. The CDR3: CASSWGSEAAQETQYF. The CDR3 bases are TGCGCCAGCAGCTGGGGCTCAGAAGCGGCCCAAGAGACCCAGTACTTC. Full variable domain (rest looked up from reference TRBV5-1 and TRBJ2-5): KAGVTQTPRYLIKTRGQQVTLSCSPISGHRSVSWYQQTPGQGLQFLFEYFSETQRNKGNFPGRFSGRQFSNSRSEMNVSTLELGDSALYLCASSWGSEAAQETQYFGPGTRLLVL.

Regarding this clonotype: This clone may be a read error of a much larger clone one base away. J is TRBJ2-7 and V is TRBV10-3; no definite D call. Looked up from germline, CDR1 is ENHRY and CDR2 is SYGVKD. CDR3 length: 11 residues. The CDR3 loop is CVISVANEQYF. The CDR3 bases are TGTGTCATCAGTGTTGCGAACGAGCAGTACTTC.

As regards this clonotype: Lacking the conserved final phenylalanine or tryptophan, this CDR3 likely reflects a read error. This chain joins TRBV6-2 or TRBV6-3 and TRBJ2-5, with unresolved D. The CDR3 covers 13 residues. CDR1 and CDR2 (germline): MNHEY, SVGEGT. For the CDR3, the DNA is TGTGCCAGCAGCTCCAGATACCAAGATACCCAGTACTGC. Translating it yields CASSSRYQDTQYC.

As for this clonotype: Mismatch with germline at one junction end may stem from a read error. The chain couples TRBV10-2 to TRBJ2-5; 7 bases match TRBD1. The CDR3 loop spans 11 amino acids. Per germline, CDR1 WSHSY and CDR2 SAAADI. The CDR3 bases are TGCGCCAGCAGTCAGGGGGAGACCCTGTACTTC. Protein product: CASSQGETLYF.

This clonotype was observed a handful of times. The CDR3 coding sequence is TGTGCCAGCAGTTCGGGGGGACCGGGTGAGCAGTACTTC. This gives the protein CASSSGGPGEQYF. The V call is TRBV28, the J call TRBJ2-7, with TRBD2 matching over 7 bases. Germline CDR1 and CDR2: MDHEN and SYDVKM. CDR3 size: 13 residues. V lost 4 bases, J lost 7 bases, and 7 bases stayed unmatched.

This clonotype was seen repeatedly, ten times or more. This sequence joins TRBV6-1 and TRBJ1-4; TRBD1 is a possible D gene (6 bases). The CDR3 consists of 16 residues. Germline values: CDR1 MNHNS, CDR2 SASEGT. V was cut by 1 base and J by 4 bases, with 13 bases left in between. For the CDR3, the DNA is TGTGCCAGCAGTGAAGTCGGTCAGGGGATTAATGAAAAACTGTTTTTT. Protein product: CASSEVGQGINEKLFF.

The chain's CDR3 is CASSPGTGKGPQHF. CDR3 nucleotides: TGTGCCAGCAGTCCCGGGACAGGGAAGGGCCCCCAGCATTTT. V and J are TRBV6-5 and TRBJ1-5; TRBD1 matches at 9 bases. The CDR3 is 14 amino acids. After removal of 5 bases from V and 10 bases from J, the junction contained 9 bases not matched to a gene. Germline values: CDR1 MNHEY, CDR2 SVGAGI.

V and J are TRBV29-1 and TRBJ2-7, with D unresolved. CDR1 is SQVTM and CDR2 is ANQGSEA in the germline V gene. The length of the CDR3 is 11 residues. V was clipped by 4 bases and J by 13 bases, with 17 bases between them. This chain's CDR3 is CSVAVGPVHYF. The CDR3 nucleotides are TGCAGCGTTGCCGTCGGGCCCGTGCACTACTTC.

This sequence joins TRBV18 and TRBJ2-2; no clear D. This CDR3 has 15 residues. Trimming removed 3 bases from V and 4 bases from J, with 12 bases in between. CDR1 KGHSH and CDR2 LQKENI come from the germline V gene. CDR3 DNA sequence: TGTGCCAGCTCACCCCCGGGCAGGACCACCGGGGAGCTGTTTTTT. This encodes CASSPPGRTTGELFF.

This clonotype was observed many times. V and J are TRBV11-2 and TRBJ1-2; no reliable D call. Germline V gene data show CDR1 as SGHAT and CDR2 as FQNNGV. The V and J ends lost 2 bases and 8 bases respectively, with 18 bases between them. The CDR3 has 15 amino acids. Here the CDR3 reads CASSLNSVSTRGYTF. The CDR3, as DNA: TGTGCCAGCAGCTTAAATTCAGTCTCTACTCGGGGCTACACCTTC.

Regarding this clonotype: This may be a read error, as it is one base from a much larger clone. The CDR3 bases are TGTGCCAGCAGTGAACACGGACTAGCGGAGGCAAGGGAGACCCAGTACTTC. Its protein product is CASSEHGLAEARETQYF. The chain employs TRBV6-1 and TRBJ2-5; 10 bases match TRBD2. CDR1 MNHNS and CDR2 SASEGT come from the germline V gene. V trimming: 2 bases; J trimming: 5 bases; junction bases outside the gene matches: 11. This CDR3 has 17 residues.

The chain employs TRBV7-8 and TRBJ2-5, with a possible D match to TRBD1 (6 bases). The V gene's germline CDR1 is SGHVS and CDR2 FQNEAQ. Trimming cost V 4 bases and J 5 bases, with 14 bases left between them. The CDR3 spans 14 residues. DNA of the CDR3: TGTGCCAGCAGCTCTCAGGGGAGATGGGAGACCCAGTACTTC. This gives the protein CASSSQGRWETQYF. Drawing the rest from reference TRBV7-8 and TRBJ2-5, the complete variable domain is GAGVSQSPRYKVAKRGQDVALRCDPISGHVSLFWYQQALGQGPEFLTYFQNEAQLDKSGLPSDRFFAERPEGSVSTLKIQRTQQEDSAVYLCASSSQGRWETQYFGPGTRLLVL.

A word on this clonotype: Just one base apart from a much larger clone, this may be a read error. The gene calls are TRBV6-5 and TRBJ1-6; D might be TRBD1 (5 bases). V lost 2 bases to trimming and J lost 6 bases, with 17 bases between them. Per the germline V gene, CDR1 is MNHEY and CDR2 is SVGAGI. This CDR3 has 17 amino acids. The CDR3 protein is CASSYPERSGCNSPLHF. CDR3 bases: TGTGCCAGCAGTTACCCCGAGAGGTCAGGGTGTAATTCACCCCTCCACTTT.

This clonotype appeared a few times. Given a much more abundant clone one base away, this may be a read error. J is TRBJ2-7 and V is TRBV29-1, with D maybe TRBD1 (6 bases). This CDR3 is built from 12 residues. Looked up from germline, CDR1 is SQVTM and CDR2 is ANQGSEA. Trimming cost V 7 bases and J 0 bases, with 10 bases left between them. CDR3 coding DNA: TGCAGCGCTTGGACAGTCTCCTACGAGCAGTACTTC. It encodes CSAWTVSYEQYF.

On this clonotype: This could be a read error, since a much larger clone is one nucleotide away. This chain links TRBV6-1 with TRBJ1-6; a possible D gene is TRBD1 (5 bases). Germline lookup yields CDR1 MNHNS and CDR2 SASEGT. V was clipped by 4 bases and J by 8 bases, with 15 bases between them. CDR3 length: 15 residues. CDR3 amino acids: CASSALTEADSPLHF. CDR3 DNA: TGTGCCAGCAGTGCCCTGACAGAGGCGGATTCACCCCTCCACTTT.

As regards this clonotype: Because it lacks the conserved phenylalanine or tryptophan at the end, this CDR3 is likely a read error. This chain connects TRBV11-2 to TRBJ2-7; D is possibly TRBD2 (6 bases). V was cut by 5 bases and J by 0 bases, with 8 bases left in between. The CDR3 length is 13 residues. The V gene's germline CDR1 is SGHAT and CDR2 FQNNGV. Written as DNA, the CDR3 is TGTGCCAGCAGCCGGGACTCCTCCTACGAGCAGTACTTA. Protein sequence: CASSRDSSYEQYL.

Comment on this clonotype: The junction and the germline gene differ at one end; a read error may be behind it. V gene TRBV10-3 combines with J gene TRBJ2-7; tentatively, D is TRBD2 (6 bases). Germline assignment: CDR1 ENHRY and CDR2 SYGVKD. The CDR3 loop spans 13 amino acids. The CDR3 here is CAINSGMRDEQYF. Here the CDR3 DNA reads TGCGCCATCAACAGCGGAATGCGGGATGAGCAGTACTTC.

V gene TRBV30 combines with J gene TRBJ2-7, with D perhaps matching TRBD1 or TRBD2 (5 bases each). CDR1 is GTSNPN and CDR2 is SVGIG in the germline V gene (reference sequence). Trimming cost V 7 bases and J 4 bases, with 17 bases left between them. CDR3 length equals 13 residues. The CDR3, as DNA: TGTGCCTCATCCCGGGACCCAAATTACGAGCAGTACTTC. This sequence encodes CASSRDPNYEQYF.

This clonotype came up many times. The chain carries TRBV29-1 and TRBJ2-1; D may be TRBD1 (6 bases). Trimming removed 3 bases from V and 9 bases from J, with 6 bases in between. CDR1 is SQVTM, CDR2 ANQGSEA, per germline. The CDR3 totals 10 residues. DNA for the CDR3: TGCAGCGTTGACAGGGGTGAGCAGTTCTTC. This translates into CSVDRGEQFF.

As for this clonotype: Given a much more abundant clone one base away, this may be a read error. This chain connects TRBV6-5 to TRBJ1-5, with 10 positions matching TRBD1. The CDR3 runs to 14 residues. Germline loops: CDR1 MNHEY, CDR2 SVGAGI. The CDR3 reads CASSLGQGDQPRHF. The CDR3 bases are TGTGCCAGCAGTCTCGGACAGGGGGATCAGCCCCGGCATTTT.

CDR3 bases: TGTGCCTGGAGTAATGGGGCTACCTACGAGCAGTACTTC. Translation gives CAWSNGATYEQYF. The rearrangement links TRBV30 to TRBJ2-7; possibly TRBD1 for D (5 bases). Germline V gene lookup returns CDR1 GTSNPN and CDR2 SVGIG (reference sequence). The CDR3 is 13 amino acids. V lost 2 bases, J lost 2 bases, and 10 bases lay in between.

The chain carries TRBV3-1 and TRBJ2-1, with D tentatively TRBD2 (7 bases). The V and J ends lost 3 bases and 9 bases respectively, with 12 bases between them. This CDR3 spans 13 amino acids. CDR1 and CDR2 (germline): LGHDT, YNNKEL (reference sequence). CDR3 sequence reads: CASSQQGGGEQFF. The CDR3 DNA is TGTGCCAGCAGCCAGCAGGGAGGGGGTGAGCAGTTCTTC.

This clonotype was counted between two and nine times. This may come from a read error, since a much larger clone is one base off. The DNA of the CDR3 is TGCGCCAGCAGCCCCGGGACTAGCGGGACCTACGAGCAGTGCTTC. Translation gives CASSPGTSGTYEQCF. The V gene is TRBV4-3, the J gene TRBJ2-7; TRBD2 aligns across 13 bases. This CDR3 is built from 15 residues. Germline CDR1 reads LGHNA; CDR2 reads YSLEER.

The sample holds a few counts of this clonotype. This chain connects TRBV5-1 to TRBJ2-3; tentative D call: TRBD1 (5 bases). Trimming left V 3 bases short and J 0 bases short, with 11 bases between. This CDR3 region has 15 residues. CDR1 is SGHRS, CDR2 YFSETQ, per germline. CDR3 residues: CASSSISGSTDTQYF. For the CDR3, the DNA is TGCGCCAGCAGCTCAATCTCAGGGAGCACAGATACGCAGTATTTT.

V and J are TRBV5-1 and TRBJ1-2; a weak D match, TRBD1 (5 bases). Germline values: CDR1 SGHRS, CDR2 YFSETQ. V lost 7 bases, J lost 0 bases, and 22 bases lay in between. The length of the CDR3 is 17 residues. The CDR3 nucleotides are TGCGCCAGCTCCCTCGGGGCCGGGGGAGAAACTAACTATGGCTACACCTTC. It yields the protein CASSLGAGGETNYGYTF.

This clonotype was seen ten or more times. The chain joins TRBV12-3 or TRBV12-4 to TRBJ1-2; D is perhaps TRBD1 (5 bases). Trimming removed 6 bases from V and 7 bases from J, with 18 bases in between. CDR3 length: 14 residues. CDR3: CASSPGPKTGGYTF. The CDR3 coding sequence is TGTGCCAGCAGCCCGGGGCCAAAGACGGGTGGCTACACCTTC.

The chain links TRBV5-1 to TRBJ1-1, with 7 positions matching TRBD1. Germline V gene lookup returns CDR1 SGHRS and CDR2 YFSETQ. The CDR3 is made up of 15 amino acids. V lost 3 bases to trimming and J lost 1 base; unmatched junction nucleotides: 6. CDR3 amino acids: CASSSTGQRNTEAFF. The CDR3 DNA follows: TGCGCCAGCAGCTCTACGGGACAGCGGAACACTGAAGCTTTCTTT.